A selection of T cell receptor beta chains follows, all from one sample in a study of cytomegalovirus exposure and HLA in healthy donors. Clones were sequenced by immunoSEQ multiplex PCR, and TCRdb holds only the in-frame ones, with some missing. In the table there are 100,000 to 150,000 clones, roughly four fifths of which are singletons. The sequencing sample was made of PBMCs. The receptor set was obtained from a woman between 45 and 65 years old in good health and CMV-seronegative. Both conserved end residues are part of each CDR3. The D gene is left open where the match is weak. Clone size is stated in some rows and not others, as once, few, many or a class when expanded.

v_call: TRBV4-1
clone_size: -
j_call: TRBJ2-7
d_call: TRBD1
cdr3_aa: CASSLPGTGFDEQYF
cdr3_nt: TGCGCCAGCAGCCTCCCCGGGACAGGGTTCGACGAGCAGTACTTC

v_call: TRBV2
clone_size: -
j_call: TRBJ2-2
d_call: -
cdr3_aa: CASNLRGGRTGELFF
cdr3_nt: TGTGCCAGCAATTTGAGGGGAGGCCGCACCGGGGAGCTGTTTTTT

v_call: TRBV5-1
clone_size: -
j_call: TRBJ2-7
d_call: -
cdr3_aa: CASSLGPGSIYEQYF
cdr3_nt: TGCGCCAGCAGCTTGGGGCCAGGATCCATCTACGAGCAGTACTTC

v_call: TRBV30
clone_size: -
j_call: TRBJ2-1
d_call: TRBD2
cdr3_aa: CASTPSPGLGCEQFF
cdr3_nt: TGTGCCTCTACTCCTTCCCCCGGACTAGGTTGTGAGCAGTTCTTC

v_call: TRBV14
clone_size: -
j_call: TRBJ1-2
d_call: TRBD1
cdr3_aa: CASSQDAGGPWDGYTF
cdr3_nt: TGTGCCAGCAGCCAAGATGCAGGGGGACCGTGGGATGGCTACACCTTC

v_call: TRBV6-5
clone_size: -
j_call: TRBJ2-5
d_call: -
cdr3_aa: CASTTLAKQETQYF
cdr3_nt: TGTGCCAGCACCACTCTAGCGAAACAAGAGACCCAGTACTTC

v_call: TRBV7-2
clone_size: -
j_call: TRBJ2-5
d_call: TRBD2
cdr3_aa: CASSLDPAGTGETQYF
cdr3_nt: TGTGCCAGCAGCTTAGATCCAGCGGGGACCGGGGAGACCCAGTACTTC

v_call: TRBV18
clone_size: once
j_call: TRBJ2-1
d_call: TRBD2
cdr3_aa: CASSPGLAGAGSNEQFF
cdr3_nt: TGTGCCAGCTCACCAGGACTAGCGGGAGCAGGGTCTAACGAGCAGTTCTTC

v_call: TRBV7-7
clone_size: -
j_call: TRBJ2-1
d_call: -
cdr3_aa: CASSLVAVGSYNEQFF
cdr3_nt: TGTGCTAGCAGCTTAGTGGCGGTGGGCTCCTACAATGAGCAGTTCTTC

v_call: TRBV6-1
clone_size: -
j_call: TRBJ2-2
d_call: -
cdr3_aa: CASSRATGELFF
cdr3_nt: TGTGCCAGCAGCCGAGCGACCGGGGAGCTGTTTTTT

v_call: TRBV14
clone_size: -
j_call: TRBJ2-1
d_call: TRBD2
cdr3_aa: CASSGLAGRFNEQFF
cdr3_nt: TGTGCCAGCAGTGGACTAGCGGGAAGGTTTAATGAGCAGTTCTTC

v_call: TRBV2
clone_size: -
j_call: TRBJ2-4
d_call: -
cdr3_aa: CASSEITGRNIQYF
cdr3_nt: TGTGCCAGCAGTGAGATAACAGGGAGAAACATTCAGTACTTC

v_call: TRBV6-6
clone_size: -
j_call: TRBJ2-1
d_call: TRBD1
cdr3_aa: CASSGQGLGFF
cdr3_nt: TGTGCCAGCAGCGGACAGGGCTTGGGGTTCTTC